Listed below are T cell receptor beta chains from one sample, sequenced in a study of regulatory T cells in long-lasting Graves disease. TCRdb analysed the multiplex PCR reads with MiXCR anew, one entry per CDR3 protein. This sample yields around 460,000 distinct CDR3 sequences, of which around a fifth are seen a single time; about an eighth belongs to the top ten. The source material was peripheral blood mononuclear cells (PBMCs), sampled when the disease was refractory, from a patient treated with antithyroid drugs. The receptors shown here come from a female donor with Graves disease. Both conserved end residues are part of each CDR3. The D gene is left open where the match is weak. The size entry is marked missing in some rows and otherwise reads once, few, many or a size class.

v_gene: TRBV28; j_gene: TRBJ2-2; d_gene: TRBD2; len: 20; abundance: many; CDR3aa: CASSFVSGTSGSPYSGELFF; CDR3nt: TGTGCCAGCAGTTTTGTCAGCGGGACTAGCGGGTCCCCTTACAGCGGGGAGCTGTTTTTT
v_gene: TRBV6-1; j_gene: TRBJ1-5; d_gene: -; len: 12; abundance: -; CDR3aa: CASSERFQPQHF; CDR3nt: TGTGCCAGCAGTGAACGGTTCCAGCCCCAGCATTTT
v_gene: TRBV10-2; j_gene: TRBJ1-1; d_gene: -; len: 13; abundance: -; CDR3aa: CASSESKGTEAFF; CDR3nt: TGCGCCAGCAGTGAGTCGAAGGGCACTGAAGCTTTCTTT
v_gene: TRBV5-1; j_gene: TRBJ1-2; d_gene: -; len: 16; abundance: few; CDR3aa: CASSLASTDLRYGYTF; CDR3nt: TGCGCCAGCAGCTTGGCATCGACAGACCTTAGATATGGCTACACCTTC
v_gene: TRBV6-2/TRBV6-3; j_gene: TRBJ1-5; d_gene: -; len: 12; abundance: many; CDR3aa: CASSYPTQPQHF; CDR3nt: TGTGCCAGCAGTTACCCCACCCAGCCCCAGCATTTT
v_gene: TRBV20-1; j_gene: TRBJ2-7; d_gene: -; len: 12; abundance: few; CDR3aa: CSASGTRYEQYF; CDR3nt: TGCAGTGCTAGCGGAACTAGATACGAGCAGTACTTC
v_gene: TRBV6-2/TRBV6-3; j_gene: TRBJ2-2; d_gene: -; len: 17; abundance: many; CDR3aa: CASSYSRTSTNTGELFF; CDR3nt: TGTGCCAGCAGTTACTCCAGGACAAGTACGAACACCGGGGAGCTGTTTTTT
v_gene: TRBV27; j_gene: TRBJ1-6; d_gene: TRBD1; len: 15; abundance: many; CDR3aa: CASSLSRQGGSPLHF; CDR3nt: TGTGCCAGCAGTTTATCGAGACAGGGCGGTTCACCCCTCCACTTT
v_gene: TRBV28; j_gene: TRBJ1-5; d_gene: TRBD1; len: 16; abundance: many; CDR3aa: CASSPTGERANQPQHF; CDR3nt: TGTGCCAGCAGTCCAACAGGGGAGAGGGCCAATCAGCCCCAGCATTTT
v_gene: TRBV13; j_gene: TRBJ2-3; d_gene: -; len: 14; abundance: -; CDR3aa: CASSFRGHEDTQYF; CDR3nt: TGTGCCAGCAGCTTTCGGGGGCATGAAGATACGCAGTATTTT
v_gene: TRBV30; j_gene: TRBJ1-2; d_gene: -; len: 14; abundance: few; CDR3aa: CAWSERGGARGYTF; CDR3nt: TGTGCCTGGAGTGAAAGAGGGGGGGCTAGGGGCTACACCTTC
v_gene: TRBV7-3; j_gene: TRBJ2-2; d_gene: -; len: 15; abundance: few; CDR3aa: CASRTGTLYTGELFF; CDR3nt: TGTGCCAGCAGAACCGGGACACTTTACACCGGGGAGCTGTTTTTT
v_gene: TRBV11-1; j_gene: TRBJ2-3; d_gene: TRBD1; len: 14; abundance: -; CDR3aa: CASSPDRFTDTQYF; CDR3nt: TGTGCCAGCAGCCCGGACAGGTTCACAGATACGCAGTATTTT
v_gene: TRBV28; j_gene: TRBJ1-6; d_gene: -; len: 14; abundance: many; CDR3aa: CASSLGAYNSPLHF; CDR3nt: TGTGCCAGCAGTTTAGGGGCATATAATTCACCCCTCCACTTT
v_gene: TRBV27; j_gene: TRBJ2-7; d_gene: -; len: 18; abundance: -; CDR3aa: CASSLRSPVGEMTYEQYF; CDR3nt: TGTGCCAGCAGTTTACGTTCCCCGGTTGGGGAGATGACCTACGAGCAGTACTTC
v_gene: TRBV6-1; j_gene: TRBJ1-4; d_gene: -; len: 15; abundance: few; CDR3aa: CASTLSGWANEKLFF; CDR3nt: TGTGCCAGCACCCTGTCCGGGTGGGCTAATGAAAAACTGTTTTTT
v_gene: TRBV6-2/TRBV6-3; j_gene: TRBJ1-5; d_gene: -; len: 14; abundance: -; CDR3aa: CASHRAGGRQPQHF; CDR3nt: TGTGCCAGCCACCGAGCGGGGGGCAGACAGCCCCAGCATTTT